Below, 10 T cell receptor beta chains from the same sample are listed, as sequenced in a study of CD8+CD57+ T cells in acquired aplastic anemia. The TCR beta profiling, which covered VDJ combination and CDR3 sequence, was carried out using genomic DNA as the template. TCRdb ran MiXCR on the reads and lists one entry per CDR3 protein. Counted here are under 200,000 distinct CDR3 sequences, around 43% occurring once; the ten biggest clones make up about 2.9%. CD8+CD57+ cell expansion, shown by flow cytometry, had occurred in the patients selected for sequencing. The sequenced sample was sorted CD4+, CD8+, or CD8+CD57+ T cells (not recorded which) from PBMCs. The receptors come from a human donor with aplastic anemia.

This clonotype showed up many times. The chain uses TRBV6-1 and TRBJ2-2; D gene ambiguous. The CDR3 consists of 12 residues. The germline gives CDR1 MNHNS, CDR2 SASEGT. V shed 6 bases and J shed 2 bases, with 4 bases lying between them. CDR3 region: CASRRNTGELFF. The CDR3 DNA reads TGTGCCAGCAGAAGAAACACCGGGGAGCTGTTTTTT.

This clonotype was recorded a few times. The V call is TRBV5-4, the J call TRBJ1-2; TRBD1 agrees at 8 bases. Germline V lookup: CDR1 SGHNT, CDR2 YYREEE (reference sequence). V lost 3 bases, J lost 7 bases, and 17 bases stayed unmatched. The CDR3 is 17 residues long. The CDR3 DNA reads as TGTGCCAGCAGCTGGGGTACGACAGGGGTCGAGAGGGGTGGCTACACCTTC. Translated: CASSWGTTGVERGGYTF.

J is TRBJ2-7 and V is TRBV2, with 9 nucleotides matching TRBD2. Germline-derived CDR1 and CDR2 are SNHLY and FYNNEI. J was trimmed by 2 bases and V by 11 bases; bases with no gene match: 7. This CDR3 contains 13 residues. The CDR3 coding sequence is TGTGCCTGCCAGCGGGAGGCCCCCTACGAGCAGTACTTC. It encodes CACQREAPYEQYF.

The chain carries TRBV14 and TRBJ1-1, with D unresolved. The CDR3 runs 15 residues. Germline V gene data show CDR1 as SGHDN and CDR2 as FVKESK. Trimming left V 4 bases short and J 0 bases short, with 12 bases between. CDR3 sequence: CASSPQQRLNTEAFF. Here the CDR3 DNA reads TGTGCCAGCAGCCCTCAGCAACGGCTGAACACTGAAGCTTTCTTT.

The V gene is TRBV19, the J gene TRBJ1-2; D gene uncertain. The CDR3 spans 15 residues. Germline values: CDR1 LNHDA, CDR2 SQIVND (reference sequence). V was clipped by 4 bases and J by 3 bases, with 15 bases between them. The CDR3 DNA reads as TGTGCCAGTAGTAACAAGGGAGGAGACGACTATGGCTACACCTTC. It codes for CASSNKGGDDYGYTF.

V and J are TRBV11-2 and TRBJ1-5; a weak D match, TRBD1 (6 bases). There are 14 residues in the CDR3. V dropped 5 bases and J dropped 5 bases, with 13 bases sitting between them. From germline, CDR1 is SGHAT and CDR2 FQNNGV. The CDR3 is CASSREGHHQPQHF. CDR3 nucleotide sequence: TGTGCCAGCAGCCGGGAGGGACACCATCAGCCCCAGCATTTT.

The chain has TRBV25-1 and TRBJ2-5; no clear D. V was shortened by 6 bases and J by 2 bases, with 13 bases between the two germline ends. The CDR3 totals 14 residues. Germline V gene sequence: CDR1 MGHDK, CDR2 SYGVNS. The CDR3 coding sequence is TGTGCCAGCAGCCGTAAGCCAGGTCAAGAGACCCAGTACTTC. This translates into CASSRKPGQETQYF.

This clonotype came up many times. V gene TRBV19 combines with J gene TRBJ2-7, with D perhaps assigned TRBD1 or TRBD2 (5 bases each). This CDR3 contains 13 residues. The germline CDR1 and CDR2 sequences are LNHDA and SQIVND (reference sequence). V lost 2 bases and J 7 bases, leaving 12 bases between the germline ends. The CDR3 DNA sequence: TGTGCCAGTAGTATACAGGGACCGGGGGAGCAGTACTTC. Amino acid sequence: CASSIQGPGEQYF.

The rearrangement uses TRBV10-3 and TRBJ1-2; D not resolved. CDR3 size: 12 residues. V was pared by 5 bases and J by 3 bases, with 7 bases between. Germline CDR1 and CDR2: ENHRY and SYGVKD. CDR3 DNA sequence: TGTGCCATCAGTCAGGTCGACTATGGCTACACCTTC. It encodes CAISQVDYGYTF.

This clonotype was counted at least ten times. V is TRBV7-3 and J is TRBJ2-5, with 11 bases that match TRBD1. There are 15 residues in the CDR3. The ends lost 4 bases at V and 4 bases at J; junction bases unmatched: 5. The germline gives CDR1 SGHTA, CDR2 FQGTGA. The CDR3 coding sequence is TGTGCCAGCAGCTCGCGGACAGGGGGCCGAGAGACCCAGTACTTC. Amino acid sequence: CASSSRTGGRETQYF.